This record covers a single TCR beta chain. The antigen is unknown. The data were obtained in a study of cytomegalovirus exposure and HLA in healthy donors. Study-wide results and limits: The classifier was said to identify cytomegalovirus status with high specificity and sensitivity.

The protocol was immunoSEQ multiplex PCR, while the TCRdb copy is restricted to in-frame clones and leaves out a portion. The sample lists about 200,000 clones; more than 65% were seen once. After removal of 2 bases from V and 8 bases from J, the junction contained 9 bases not matched to a gene. The CDR3 has 14 amino acids. Per germline, CDR1 GTSNPN and CDR2 SVGIG (reference sequence). Sequencing input: PBMCs. The genes are TRBV30 and TRBJ1-5, with 7 bases that match TRBD1. The sequence derives from a woman in her 30s in good health and CMV-seropositive. CDR3 residues: CAWSTRQGREPQHF. DNA of the CDR3: TGTGCCTGGAGTACCCGACAGGGCCGGGAGCCCCAGCATTTT. The variable domain in full, with the rest retrieved from reference TRBV30 and TRBJ1-5, is SQTIHQWPATLVQPVGSPLSLECTVEGTSNPNLYWYRQAAGRGLQLLFYSVGIGQISSEVPQNLSASRPQDRQFILSSKKLLLSDSGFYLCAWSTRQGREPQHFGDGTRLSIL.